The T cell receptor (beta chain) described here comes from a study of T cell responses to AZD1222 COVID-19 vaccine. The study, taken as a whole, reports: White British people made up most donors, females outnumbered males, and clonal diversity was possibly underestimated.

Of note for this clone: Its antigen is not identified. The same CDR3 can be traced to other DNA sequences in this sample.

Profiled with immunoSEQ multiplex PCR; TCRdb holds only in-frame clones, not every one. The sample yields 200,000 to 250,000 clones, approximately 94% seen once. The CDR3 contains 13 residues. Per the germline V gene, CDR1 is MNHEY and CDR2 is SMNVEV (reference sequence). Between the trimmed V and J ends, which lost 3 bases and 4 bases, there was a span of 8 bases. The material was peripheral blood, obtained 28 days after the second dose of the MenACWY control vaccine. V is TRBV27 and J is TRBJ2-3, with D perhaps matching TRBD1 (7 bases). The receptor was derived from an adult who received the MenACWY meningococcal vaccine as a control. The CDR3 is CASSFRGADTQYF. CDR3 bases: TGTGCCAGCAGTTTCAGGGGGGCAGATACGCAGTATTTT.